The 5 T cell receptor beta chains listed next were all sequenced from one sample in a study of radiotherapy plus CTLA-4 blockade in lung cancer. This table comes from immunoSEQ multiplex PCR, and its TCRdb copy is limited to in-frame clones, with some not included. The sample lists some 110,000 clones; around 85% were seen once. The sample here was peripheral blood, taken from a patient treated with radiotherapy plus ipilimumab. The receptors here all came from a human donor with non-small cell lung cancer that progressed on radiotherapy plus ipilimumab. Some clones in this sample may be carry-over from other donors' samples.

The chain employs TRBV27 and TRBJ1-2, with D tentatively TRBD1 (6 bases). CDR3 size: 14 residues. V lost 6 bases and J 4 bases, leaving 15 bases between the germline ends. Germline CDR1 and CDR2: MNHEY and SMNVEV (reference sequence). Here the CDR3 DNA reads TGTGCCAGCAGCCCAGGACAGCTTGGCTATGGCTACACCTTC. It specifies CASSPGQLGYGYTF.

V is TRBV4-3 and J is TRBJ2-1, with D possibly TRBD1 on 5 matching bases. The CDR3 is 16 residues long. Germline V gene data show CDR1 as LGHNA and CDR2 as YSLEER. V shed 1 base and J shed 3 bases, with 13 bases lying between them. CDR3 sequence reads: CASSQGSGAFYNEQFF. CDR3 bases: TGCGCCAGCAGCCAAGGTTCTGGGGCCTTCTACAATGAGCAGTTCTTC.

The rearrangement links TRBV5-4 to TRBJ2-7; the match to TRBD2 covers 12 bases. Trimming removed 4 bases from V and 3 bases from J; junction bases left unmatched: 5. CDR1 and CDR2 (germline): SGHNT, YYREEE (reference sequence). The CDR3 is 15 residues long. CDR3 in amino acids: CASSQGLAGNYEQYF. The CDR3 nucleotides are TGTGCCAGCAGCCAAGGACTAGCGGGGAACTACGAGCAGTACTTC.

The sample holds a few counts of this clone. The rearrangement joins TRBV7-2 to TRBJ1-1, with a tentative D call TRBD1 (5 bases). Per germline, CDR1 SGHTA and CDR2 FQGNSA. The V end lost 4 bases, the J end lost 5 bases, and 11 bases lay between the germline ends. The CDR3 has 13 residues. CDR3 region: CASSSGGWTEAFF. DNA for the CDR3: TGTGCCAGCAGCTCGGGGGGGTGGACTGAAGCTTTCTTT.

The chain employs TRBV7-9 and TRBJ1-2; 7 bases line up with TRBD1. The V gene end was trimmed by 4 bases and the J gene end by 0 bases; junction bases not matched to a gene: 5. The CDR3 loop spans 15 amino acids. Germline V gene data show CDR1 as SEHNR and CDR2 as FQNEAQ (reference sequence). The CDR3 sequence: CASSYQGVANYGYTF. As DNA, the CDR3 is TGTGCCAGCAGCTACCAGGGGGTAGCTAACTATGGCTACACCTTC.